The 2 T cell receptor beta chains presented below share a single source sample, sequenced in a study of T cell clonotyping in hematopoietic cell transplantation. The time point here: recipient sample about 28 days before transplant, after cytoreduction. Data came from immunoSEQ multiplex PCR; TCRdb stores just in-frame clones and leaves some out. The profile shows 20,000 to 30,000 clones, more than 65% of them singletons. Sequences were derived from peripheral blood mononuclear cells, sampled before stem cell transplant. These receptors were obtained from a woman in her sixties or seventies with acute myeloid leukemia. Some clones in this sample may be carry-over from other donors' samples.

The chain joins TRBV6-5 to TRBJ2-1, with unresolved D. The CDR3 is 11 residues long. CDR1 is MNHEY, CDR2 SVGAGI, per germline. Trimming took 6 bases from V and 7 from J, leaving 7 bases between them. CDR3 amino acids: CASSGRNEQFF. In DNA, the CDR3 is TGTGCCAGCAGCGGTAGGAATGAGCAGTTCTTC.

The chain recombines TRBV11-3 with TRBJ2-7; tentatively, D is TRBD2 (5 bases). CDR3 size: 13 residues. In germline, CDR1 is SGHNT, CDR2 YENEEA. V lost 3 bases and J 6 bases, leaving 12 bases between the germline ends. The CDR3 sequence: CASSLVEGVEQYF. The CDR3, as DNA: TGTGCCAGCAGCTTGGTTGAGGGTGTCGAGCAGTACTTC.